This T cell receptor (beta chain) originates from a study of molecular identifiers for immune sequencing clone quantification. The CDR3 has 13 amino acids. The V end was cut by 6 bases, the J end by 9 bases, with 16 bases between. At least ten counts were recorded for this clonotype. One entry per CDR3 protein, called by TCRdb with MiXCR from the PCR reads. The sample yields more than 550,000 distinct CDR3 sequences, less than 30% seen once. V is TRBV12-3 or TRBV12-4 and J is TRBJ2-3; D is possibly TRBD1 (6 bases). The origin of this receptor is a human donor in good health. Some libraries in this study had Jurkat cell RNA spiked in. The material sequenced was naive CD8+ T cells from blood, with Jurkat cell RNA spiked in. Subset given: FACS-sorted CD8+CD4-CCR7+CD45RA+ naive T cells. CDR3 sequence reads: CASRGDNLLTQYF. CDR3 nucleotide sequence: TGTGCCAGCAGAGGGGACAACCTTTTGACGCAGTATTTT.